This T cell receptor beta chain was identified in a study of blood T cell repertoires in COVID-19. Profiled with immunoSEQ multiplex PCR; TCRdb holds only in-frame clones, not every one. This table has about 180,000 clones, approximately 78% appearing once. Germline loops: CDR1 SNHLY, CDR2 FYNNEI. The CDR3 has 15 amino acids. V shed 8 bases and J 0 bases; nucleotides not matched to a gene: 4. Sequences were obtained from peripheral blood. The sequence derives from an elderly woman with COVID-19, enrolled during active disease. The chain uses TRBV2 and TRBJ2-1, with TRBD2 identical over 10 bases. The CDR3 region has the DNA TGTGCCAGCCTGACTAGCGGGTACTCCTACAATGAGCAGTTCTTC. Translation gives CASLTSGYSYNEQFF.